Below, 14 T cell receptor beta chains from the same sample are listed, as sequenced in a study of post-analysis software for immune sequencing data. For these TCRs, the target antigens are not known. Overall study findings and caveats: Five TRBV segments occurring more often in patients than controls included TRBV5-6, TRBV5-1 and TRBV20-1.

Unique molecular identifiers were carried by the TCR beta cDNA libraries. TCRdb re-called the PCR reads with MiXCR, one entry per CDR3 protein. The repertoire holds 450,000 or so distinct CDR3 sequences, approximately 45% seen once, with about 12% in the top ten. The material sequenced was blood. These receptors originate from a girl between 5 and 17 years old with multiple sclerosis.

This clonotype was seen just once. V usage is TRBV4-1 and J usage is TRBJ1-2, with D maybe TRBD1 (5 bases). Deletions cut 1 base from V and 9 bases from J, with 9 bases between. This CDR3 comprises 12 residues. CDR1 is MGHRA and CDR2 is YSYEKL in the germline V gene. CDR3 DNA: TGCGCCAGCAGCCAAGGGCTGGACAGCTACACCTTC. Translation: CASSQGLDSYTF.

This chain connects TRBV11-1 to TRBJ2-2; possibly TRBD2 for D (5 bases). Germline-derived CDR1 and CDR2 are SGHAT and FQDESV (reference sequence). The CDR3 length is 16 residues. V was clipped by 7 bases and J by 0 bases, with 15 bases between them. CDR3 sequence: CASTEQLGSNTGELFF. In nucleotides, the CDR3 is TGTGCCAGCACCGAACAACTAGGTTCGAACACCGGGGAGCTGTTTTTT.

The V and J genes are TRBV2 and TRBJ2-3; 8 bases are a match to TRBD2. V was pared by 2 bases and J by 5 bases, with 0 bases of the junction left unmatched. In germline, CDR1 is SNHLY, CDR2 FYNNEI. The CDR3 sequence is 13 residues long. Written as DNA, the CDR3 is TGTGCCAGCAGTGAACTAGCGGGAGATACGCAGTATTTT. This codes for CASSELAGDTQYF.

The chain has TRBV20-1 and TRBJ1-5, with 9 positions matching TRBD1. CDR3 length equals 16 residues. Germline V gene sequence: CDR1 DFQATT, CDR2 SNEGSKA (reference sequence). V shed 6 bases and J 5 bases; nucleotides not matched to a gene: 14. This CDR3 is CSARNRGLSSDQPQHF. For the CDR3, the DNA is TGCAGTGCCCGGAACAGGGGGCTTAGTTCAGATCAGCCCCAGCATTTT.

The V call is TRBV4-3, the J call TRBJ2-2; D ambiguous. V was clipped by 5 bases and J by 3 bases, with 16 bases between them. This CDR3 is built from 16 residues. Germline V gene sequence: CDR1 LGHNA, CDR2 YSLEER. The CDR3 region has the DNA TGCGCCAGCAGCGCCAAAATATGGTGGGACACCGGGGAGCTGTTTTTT. It encodes CASSAKIWWDTGELFF.

The chain links TRBV28 to TRBJ2-1; the D is unclear. The ends were cut back, 5 bases at V and 6 bases at J, with 8 bases in the middle. The germline V gene encodes CDR1 MDHEN and CDR2 SYDVKM. CDR3 length equals 12 residues. The CDR3 DNA sequence: TGTGCCAGCAGTGACCAGCGCAATGAGCAGTTCTTC. Translated: CASSDQRNEQFF.

This chain uses TRBV5-1 with TRBJ2-7, with TRBD2 as a possible D gene (6 bases). Deletions cut 4 bases from V and 0 bases from J, with 14 bases between. CDR1 and CDR2 (germline): SGHRS, YFSETQ. The CDR3 has 15 amino acids. Here the CDR3 DNA reads TGCGCCAGCAGCGTAGACGGGGGAGGCTCCTACGAGCAGTACTTC. Its translation is CASSVDGGGSYEQYF.

J is TRBJ2-7 and V is TRBV18, with D perhaps matching TRBD2 (6 bases). V gave up 2 bases and J gave up 0 bases, with 11 bases separating them. The CDR3 has 15 residues. The germline CDR1 and CDR2 sequences are KGHSH and LQKENI. CDR3 amino acids: CASSPGTFSSYEQYF. The CDR3, as DNA: TGTGCCAGCTCACCAGGGACTTTTAGCTCCTACGAGCAGTACTTC.

In this sample, this clonotype turned up a few times. The chain carries TRBV12-3 or TRBV12-4 and TRBJ2-1; D uncertain. This CDR3 is 12 amino acids long. V was shortened by 5 bases and J by 9 bases, with 11 bases between the two germline ends. CDR3 in DNA: TGTGCCAGCAGTCGCGGCTTCGGTGAGCAGTTCTTC. Its translation is CASSRGFGEQFF.

Worth noting for this clonotype: Its ends do not fully match the called genes, so a read error is possible. The rearrangement joins TRBV12-3 or TRBV12-4 to TRBJ1-4, with D uncertain. The CDR3 is made up of 14 amino acids. CDR3 DNA: TGTGCCAGCACTATAATTGCAACTAGTGAAAAACTGTTTTTT. It is translated as CASTIIATSEKLFF.

This clonotype showed up just a few times. V is TRBV14 and J is TRBJ2-3; perhaps D is TRBD1 or TRBD2 (5 bases each). V lost 1 base and J 4 bases, leaving 6 bases between the germline ends. The CDR3 is made up of 13 amino acids. Germline V gene data show CDR1 as SGHDN and CDR2 as FVKESK. CDR3 DNA: TGTGCCAGCAGCCAAGTGGGGGCAGATACGCAGTATTTT. This encodes CASSQVGADTQYF.

This clonotype was seen a few times. The chain's CDR3 is CSIDNPTQNIQYF. CDR3 nucleotides: TGCAGTATCGATAATCCAACCCAAAACATTCAGTACTTC. The genes are TRBV20-1 and TRBJ2-4; D is undetermined. Germline V lookup: CDR1 DFQATT, CDR2 SNEGSKA (reference sequence). The V end was cut by 8 bases, the J end by 5 bases, with 16 bases between. This CDR3 spans 13 amino acids.

The chain links TRBV4-3 to TRBJ2-1, with D unresolved. Germline V lookup: CDR1 LGHNA, CDR2 YSLEER. V was pared by 0 bases and J by 6 bases, with 18 bases between. This CDR3 spans 17 amino acids. This chain's CDR3 is CASSQEGAMILPNEQFF. Here the CDR3 DNA reads TGCGCCAGCAGCCAAGAAGGCGCCATGATTCTACCCAATGAGCAGTTCTTC.

The chain recombines TRBV9 with TRBJ2-2, with D perhaps matching TRBD1 (6 bases). The germline V and J ends were trimmed by 0 bases and 6 bases, with 6 bases remaining between them. The CDR3 spans 13 residues. CDR1 is SGDLS, CDR2 YYNGEE, per germline. CDR3 sequence (DNA): TGTGCCAGCAGCGTAGAGGGGGCCGGGGAGCTGTTTTTT. Translating it yields CASSVEGAGELFF.